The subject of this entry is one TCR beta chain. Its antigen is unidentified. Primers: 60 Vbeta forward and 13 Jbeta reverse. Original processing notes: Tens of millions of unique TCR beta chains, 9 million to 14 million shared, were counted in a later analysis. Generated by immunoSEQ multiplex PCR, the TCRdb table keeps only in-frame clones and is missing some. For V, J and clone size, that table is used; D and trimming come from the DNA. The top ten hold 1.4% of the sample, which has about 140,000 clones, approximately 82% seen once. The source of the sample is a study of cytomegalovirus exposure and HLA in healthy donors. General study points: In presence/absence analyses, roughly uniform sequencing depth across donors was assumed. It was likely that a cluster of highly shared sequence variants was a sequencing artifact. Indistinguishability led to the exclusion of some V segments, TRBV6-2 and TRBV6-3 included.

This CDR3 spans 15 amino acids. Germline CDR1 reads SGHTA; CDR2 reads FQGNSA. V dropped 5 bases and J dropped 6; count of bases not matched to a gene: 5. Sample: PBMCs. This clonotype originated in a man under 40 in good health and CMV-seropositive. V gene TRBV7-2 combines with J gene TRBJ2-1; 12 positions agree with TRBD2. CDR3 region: CASSDPGLAGNEQFF. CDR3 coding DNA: TGTGCCAGCAGCGATCCGGGACTAGCGGGCAATGAGCAGTTCTTC.